The entry that follows covers one T cell receptor beta chain sequence. Its antigen has not been determined. No qualities accompany the bases; no much larger clone lies one base away. The library relied on the immunoSEQ multiplex PCR assay. The clones in this table, taken by TCRdb from immuneACCESS, are in-frame only. Not every clone is retained; where verified, under half of the shortfall comes from an unresolved V gene, and the cause of the rest is unknown. For this sample there are 250,000 to 300,000 clones; almost 85% appear just once. Jointly, the top ten make up about 14% of the sample. According to the germline V gene (reference sequence), CDR1 reads SGHNT and CDR2 reads YYREEE. V is cut by 0 bases and J by 1 base, and the space between the germline ends is 7 bases. Including cysteine and phenylalanine, the CDR3 has 15 amino acids. Of the read, only the CDR3 DNA is kept; its 45 bases are in frame from base 1.

This entry is derived from a study of control samples from healthy donors and cancer patients (dated by TCRdb to the early 2020s). Sequencing used PBMCs. The chain is assembled from TRBV5-4 and TRBJ1-4, with no D gene named confidently. The sequence came from a woman aged 55-69 years with lung cancer. The sequenced DNA is TGTGCCAGCAGCTTGGCCGGGAGAACTAATGAAAAACTGTTTTTT. Its protein is CASSLAGRTNEKLFF.